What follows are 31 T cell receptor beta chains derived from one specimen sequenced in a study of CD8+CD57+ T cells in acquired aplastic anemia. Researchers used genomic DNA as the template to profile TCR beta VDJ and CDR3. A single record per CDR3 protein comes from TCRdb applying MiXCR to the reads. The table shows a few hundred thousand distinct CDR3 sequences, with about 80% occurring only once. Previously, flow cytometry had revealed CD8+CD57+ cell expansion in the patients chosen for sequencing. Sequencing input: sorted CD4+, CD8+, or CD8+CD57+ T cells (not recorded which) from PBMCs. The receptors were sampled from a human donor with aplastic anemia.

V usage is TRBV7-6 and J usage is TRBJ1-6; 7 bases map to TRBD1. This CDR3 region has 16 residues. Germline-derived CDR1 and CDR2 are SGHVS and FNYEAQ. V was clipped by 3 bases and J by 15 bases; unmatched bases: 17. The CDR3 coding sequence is TGTGCCAGCAGCTTGGGGAGGGGGCATTCACACCCACACCTCCACTTT. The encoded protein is CASSLGRGHSHPHLHF.

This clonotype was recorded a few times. The CDR3 region is CASSLERRADTQAFF. CDR3 nucleotide sequence: TGTGCCAGCAGCTTAGAGCGGAGAGCCGACACGCAGGCTTTCTTT. The chain links TRBV7-2 to TRBJ1-1; no clear D gene. CDR1 and CDR2 from the germline V gene are SGHTA and FQGNSA. V was clipped by 1 base and J by 11 bases, with 20 bases between them. The CDR3 covers 15 residues.

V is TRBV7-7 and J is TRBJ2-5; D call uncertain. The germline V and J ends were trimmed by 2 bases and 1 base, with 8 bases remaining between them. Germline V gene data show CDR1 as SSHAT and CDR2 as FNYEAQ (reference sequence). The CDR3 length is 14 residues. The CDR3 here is CASSLSGFQETQYF. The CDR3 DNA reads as TGTGCCAGCAGCTTAAGTGGGTTCCAAGAGACCCAGTACTTC.

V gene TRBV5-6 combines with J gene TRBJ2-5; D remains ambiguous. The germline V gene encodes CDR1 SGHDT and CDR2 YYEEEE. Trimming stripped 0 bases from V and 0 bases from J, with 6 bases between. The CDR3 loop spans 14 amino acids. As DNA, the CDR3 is TGTGCCAGCAGCTTGGCGACGGACCAAGAGACCCAGTACTTC. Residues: CASSLATDQETQYF.

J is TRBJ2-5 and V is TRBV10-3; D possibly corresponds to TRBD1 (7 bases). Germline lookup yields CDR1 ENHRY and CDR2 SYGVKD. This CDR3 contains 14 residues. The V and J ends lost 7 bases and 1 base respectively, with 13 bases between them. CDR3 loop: CAINPGDSQETQYF. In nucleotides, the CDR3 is TGTGCCATCAACCCGGGGGACAGCCAAGAGACCCAGTACTTC.

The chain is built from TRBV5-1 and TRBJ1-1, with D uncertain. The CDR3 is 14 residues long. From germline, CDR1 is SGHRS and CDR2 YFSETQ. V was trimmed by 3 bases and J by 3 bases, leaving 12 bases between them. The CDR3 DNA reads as TGCGCCAGCAGCTATCTCGAGTTAGACACTGAAGCTTTCTTT. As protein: CASSYLELDTEAFF.

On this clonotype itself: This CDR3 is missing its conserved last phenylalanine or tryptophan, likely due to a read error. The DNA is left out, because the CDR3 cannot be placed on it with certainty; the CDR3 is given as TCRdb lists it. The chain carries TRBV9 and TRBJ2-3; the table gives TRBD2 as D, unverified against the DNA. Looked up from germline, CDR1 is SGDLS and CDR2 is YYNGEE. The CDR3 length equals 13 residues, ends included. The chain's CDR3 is CASRVGDYDLVNT.

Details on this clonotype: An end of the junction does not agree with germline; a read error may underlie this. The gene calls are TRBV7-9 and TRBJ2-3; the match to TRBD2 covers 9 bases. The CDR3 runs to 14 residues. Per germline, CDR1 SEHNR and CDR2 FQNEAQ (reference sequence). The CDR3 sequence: CASSFQGSGGREEF. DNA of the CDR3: TGTGCCAGCAGCTTTCAAGGAAGCGGGGGGAGGGAGGAGTTT.

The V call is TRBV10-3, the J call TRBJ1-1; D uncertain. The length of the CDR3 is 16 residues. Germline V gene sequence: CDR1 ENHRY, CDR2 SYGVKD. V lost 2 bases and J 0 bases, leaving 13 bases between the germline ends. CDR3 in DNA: TGTGCCATCAGTGAGAGGGCCGATGGCATGAACACTGAAGCTTTCTTT. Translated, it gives CAISERADGMNTEAFF.

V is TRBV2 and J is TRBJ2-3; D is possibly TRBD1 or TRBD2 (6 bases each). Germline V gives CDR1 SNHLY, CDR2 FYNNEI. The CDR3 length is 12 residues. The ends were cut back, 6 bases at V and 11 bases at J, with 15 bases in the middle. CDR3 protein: CASRLGGGEQYF. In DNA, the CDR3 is TGTGCCAGCAGGTTAGGGGGAGGTGAGCAGTATTTT.

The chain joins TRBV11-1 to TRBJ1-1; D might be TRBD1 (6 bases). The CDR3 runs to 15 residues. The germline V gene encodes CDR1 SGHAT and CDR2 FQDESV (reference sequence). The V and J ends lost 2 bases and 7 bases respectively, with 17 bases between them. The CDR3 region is CASSLSTGGQDEAFF. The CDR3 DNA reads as TGTGCCAGCAGCTTATCGACAGGTGGGCAAGATGAAGCTTTCTTT. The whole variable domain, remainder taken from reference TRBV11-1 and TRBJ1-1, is EAEVAQSPRYKITEKSQAVAFWCDPISGHATLYWYRQILGQGPELLVQFQDESVVDDSQLPKDRFSAERLKGVDSTLKIQPAELGDSAMYLCASSLSTGGQDEAFFGQGTRLTVV.

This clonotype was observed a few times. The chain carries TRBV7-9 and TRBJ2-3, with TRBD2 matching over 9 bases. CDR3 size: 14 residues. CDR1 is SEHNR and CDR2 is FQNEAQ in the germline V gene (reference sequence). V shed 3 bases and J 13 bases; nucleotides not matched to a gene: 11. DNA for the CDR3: TGTGCCAGCAGCTTTGAAAGAAGCGGGGGGAGCGAGTATTTT. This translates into CASSFERSGGSEYF.

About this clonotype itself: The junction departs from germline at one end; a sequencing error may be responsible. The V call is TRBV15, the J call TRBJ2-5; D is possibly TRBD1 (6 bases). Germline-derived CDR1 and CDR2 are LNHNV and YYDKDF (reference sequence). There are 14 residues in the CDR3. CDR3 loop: CAASRGSSQDAQYF. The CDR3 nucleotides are TGTGCCGCCAGCAGGGGCTCCAGCCAAGATGCCCAGTACTTC. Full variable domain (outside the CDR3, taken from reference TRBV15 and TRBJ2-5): DAMVIQNPRYQVTQFGKPVTLSCSQTLNHNVMYWYQQKSSQAPKLLFHYYDKDFNNEADTPDNFQSRRPNTSFCFLDIRSPGLGDTAMYLCAASRGSSQDAQYFGPGTRLLVL.

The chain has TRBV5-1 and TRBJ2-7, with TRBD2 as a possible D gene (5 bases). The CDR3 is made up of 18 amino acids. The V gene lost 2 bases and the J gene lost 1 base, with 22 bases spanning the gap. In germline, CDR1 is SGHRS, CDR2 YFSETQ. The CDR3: CASSLDGRRQALSYEQYV. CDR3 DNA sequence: TGCGCCAGCAGCTTAGACGGACGGAGGCAAGCCCTTTCCTACGAGCAGTACGTC.

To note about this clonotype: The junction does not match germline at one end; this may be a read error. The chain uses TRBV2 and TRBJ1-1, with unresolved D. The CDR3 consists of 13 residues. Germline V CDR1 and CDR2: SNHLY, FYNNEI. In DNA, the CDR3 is TGTGCCACCAGCGGAGGCGGCGGGCCAGAAGATTTCTTT. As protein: CATSGGGGPEDFF.

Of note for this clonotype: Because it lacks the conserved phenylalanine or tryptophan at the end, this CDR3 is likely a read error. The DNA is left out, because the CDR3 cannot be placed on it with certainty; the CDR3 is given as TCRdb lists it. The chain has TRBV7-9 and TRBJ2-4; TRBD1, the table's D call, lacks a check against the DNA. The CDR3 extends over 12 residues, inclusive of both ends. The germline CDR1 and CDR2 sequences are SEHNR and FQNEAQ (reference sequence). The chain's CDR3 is CASGPPRDRHTG.

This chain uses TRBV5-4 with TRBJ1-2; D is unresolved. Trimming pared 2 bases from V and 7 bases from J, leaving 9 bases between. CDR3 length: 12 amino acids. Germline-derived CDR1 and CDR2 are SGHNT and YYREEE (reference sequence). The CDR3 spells CASSLNVFGYTF. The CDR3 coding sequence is TGTGCCAGCAGCTTAAACGTTTTTGGCTACACCTTC.

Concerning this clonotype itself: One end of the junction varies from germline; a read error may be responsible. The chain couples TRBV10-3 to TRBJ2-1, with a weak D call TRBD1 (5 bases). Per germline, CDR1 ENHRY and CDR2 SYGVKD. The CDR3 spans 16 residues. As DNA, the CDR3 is TGTGCCATCAGCGTGTGTTCAGGGATACTCTATAATGAGCAGTTGTTT. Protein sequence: CAISVCSGILYNEQLF.

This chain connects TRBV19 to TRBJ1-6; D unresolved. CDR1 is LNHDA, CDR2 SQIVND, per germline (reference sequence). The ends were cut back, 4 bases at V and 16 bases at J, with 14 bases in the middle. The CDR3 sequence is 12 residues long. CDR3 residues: CASSTTGFILHF. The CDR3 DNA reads TGTGCCAGTAGTACGACGGGATTCATACTCCACTTT.

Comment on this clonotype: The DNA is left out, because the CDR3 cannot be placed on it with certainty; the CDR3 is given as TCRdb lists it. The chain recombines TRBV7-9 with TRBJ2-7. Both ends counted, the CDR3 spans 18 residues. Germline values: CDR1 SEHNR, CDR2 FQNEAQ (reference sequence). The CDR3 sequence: CASSAVAETQYFGYEQYV.

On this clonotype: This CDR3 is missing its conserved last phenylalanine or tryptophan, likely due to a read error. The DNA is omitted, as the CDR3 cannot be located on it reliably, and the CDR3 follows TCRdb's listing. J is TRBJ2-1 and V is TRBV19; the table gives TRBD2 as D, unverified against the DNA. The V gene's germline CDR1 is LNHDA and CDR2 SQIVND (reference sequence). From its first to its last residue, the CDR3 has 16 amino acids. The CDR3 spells CASSIQRGGYSDQFFV.

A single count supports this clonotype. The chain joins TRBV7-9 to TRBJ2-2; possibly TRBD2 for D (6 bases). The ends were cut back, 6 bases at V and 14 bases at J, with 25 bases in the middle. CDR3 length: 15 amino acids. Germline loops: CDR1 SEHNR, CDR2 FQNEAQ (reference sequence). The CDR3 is CASSLAQGGSGALFF. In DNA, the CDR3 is TGTGCCAGCAGTCTAGCTCAAGGAGGGTCCGGGGCCCTGTTTTTT. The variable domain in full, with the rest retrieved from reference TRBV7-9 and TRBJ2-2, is DTGVSQNPRHKITKRGQNVTFRCDPISEHNRLYWYRQTLGQGPEFLTYFQNEAQLEKSRLLSDRFSAERPKGSFSTLEIQRTEQGDSAMYLCASSLAQGGSGALFFGEGSRLTVL.

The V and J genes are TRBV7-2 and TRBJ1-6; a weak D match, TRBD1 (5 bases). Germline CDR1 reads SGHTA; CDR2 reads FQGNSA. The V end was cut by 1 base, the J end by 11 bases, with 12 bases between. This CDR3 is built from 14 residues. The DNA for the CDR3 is TGTGCCAGCAGCTTAGGGGGGTGGGTTGCACCCCTCCACTTT. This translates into CASSLGGWVAPLHF.

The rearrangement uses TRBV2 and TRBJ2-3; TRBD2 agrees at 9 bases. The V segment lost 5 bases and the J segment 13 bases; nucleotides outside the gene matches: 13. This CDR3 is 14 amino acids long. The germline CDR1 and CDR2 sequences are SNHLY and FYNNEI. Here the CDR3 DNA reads TGTGCCAGCAGTTGGGCGGGGGGGCCGAACACGGAGTATTTT. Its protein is CASSWAGGPNTEYF.

DNA of the CDR3: TGCAGTGCCAGTAGTTGGGGACGCAAGACACCCCTCCACTTT. It is translated as CSASSWGRKTPLHF. The chain is built from TRBV20-1 and TRBJ1-6; a possible D gene is TRBD1 (5 bases). V lost 6 bases to trimming and J lost 11 bases, with 20 bases between them. CDR1 and CDR2 from the germline V gene are DFQATT and SNEGSKA (reference sequence). This CDR3 is 14 amino acids long.

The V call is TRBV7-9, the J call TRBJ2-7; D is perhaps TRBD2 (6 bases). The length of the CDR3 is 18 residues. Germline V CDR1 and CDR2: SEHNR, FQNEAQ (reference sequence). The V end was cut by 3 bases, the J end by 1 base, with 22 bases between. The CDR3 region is CASSFQPDGRAHSYEQYV. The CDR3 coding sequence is TGTGCCAGCAGCTTTCAACCAGACGGGAGAGCCCATTCCTACGAGCAGTACGTC.

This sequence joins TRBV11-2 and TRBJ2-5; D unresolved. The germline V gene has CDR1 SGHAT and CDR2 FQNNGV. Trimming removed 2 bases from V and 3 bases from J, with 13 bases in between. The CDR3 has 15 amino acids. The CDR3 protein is CASSLHGSSKETQYF. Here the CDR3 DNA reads TGTGCCAGCAGCTTACACGGTTCGTCAAAAGAGACCCAGTACTTC.

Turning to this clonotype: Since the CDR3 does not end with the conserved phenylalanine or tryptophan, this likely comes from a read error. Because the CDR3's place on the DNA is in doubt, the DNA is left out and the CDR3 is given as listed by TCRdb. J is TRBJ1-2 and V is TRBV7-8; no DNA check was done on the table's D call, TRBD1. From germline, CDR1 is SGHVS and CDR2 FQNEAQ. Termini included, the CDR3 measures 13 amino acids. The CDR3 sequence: CASSLGTGGSSPL.

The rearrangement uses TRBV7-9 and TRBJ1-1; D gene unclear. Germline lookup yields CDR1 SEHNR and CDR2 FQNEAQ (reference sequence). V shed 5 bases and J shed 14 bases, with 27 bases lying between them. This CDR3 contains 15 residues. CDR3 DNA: TGTGCCAGCAGCCCCGCTGGGTCCCGGCGCACTGAACAGTTCTTT. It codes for CASSPAGSRRTEQFF.

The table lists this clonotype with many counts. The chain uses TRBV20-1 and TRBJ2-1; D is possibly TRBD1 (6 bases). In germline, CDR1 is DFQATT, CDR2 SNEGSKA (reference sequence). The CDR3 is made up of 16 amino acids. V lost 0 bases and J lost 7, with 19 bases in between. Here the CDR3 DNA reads TGCAGTGCTAGAGATCCTCAGGGGAGCCACCTTAATGAGCAGTTCTTC. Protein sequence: CSARDPQGSHLNEQFF.

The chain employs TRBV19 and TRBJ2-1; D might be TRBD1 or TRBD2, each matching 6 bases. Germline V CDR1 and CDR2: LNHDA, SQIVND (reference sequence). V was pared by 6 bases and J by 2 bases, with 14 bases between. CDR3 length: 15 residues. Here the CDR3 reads CASRMEGGTYNEQFF. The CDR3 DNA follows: TGTGCCAGTAGGATGGAGGGGGGAACCTACAATGAGCAGTTCTTC.